This entry features one T cell receptor (beta chain) sequence. Germline CDR1 is SGHRS and CDR2 is YFSETQ. The CDR3 contains 15 residues. Trimming removed 0 bases at V and 1 base at J, with 9 bases between. This specimen belongs to a study of blood T cell repertoires in COVID-19. Study overall: Samples taken during acute and convalescent COVID-19 were collected in the United States, Italy and Spain. In each case, the material was cDNA or gDNA derived from T cells, B-cell-depleted T cells, or PBMCs.

In the source study's methods: Scientists estimated how many nucleated cells there were by amplifying reference gene primers. Sequencing was performed with immunoSEQ multiplex PCR; in TCRdb, only in-frame clones are kept and a portion is missing. The V and J calls and clone size are taken from that table; D and trimming were inferred from the DNA. In the table there are about 82,000 clones, 80% of which are singletons. This sequence joins TRBV5-1 and TRBJ2-3; a possible D gene is TRBD2 (5 bases). The sequence derives from a middle-aged woman with active or convalescent COVID-19. The specimen sequenced was peripheral blood. The CDR3 spells CASSLVGERTDTQYF. The CDR3 nucleotides are TGCGCCAGCAGCTTGGTGGGAGAGCGCACAGATACGCAGTATTTT.